A selection of T cell receptor beta chains follows, all from one sample in a study of glioma-infiltrating T cells. TCRdb analysed the multiplex PCR reads with MiXCR anew, one entry per CDR3 protein. The table includes about 210,000 distinct CDR3 sequences, more than 30% detected once. Sequenced sample: glioma tissue, nonneoplastic brain tissue, or PBMCs (not recorded which). The receptors derive from a human donor with low-grade glioma or glioblastoma, undergoing nonglioma brain surgery, or in good health (not recorded which). Both conserved end residues are part of each CDR3. D genes are given only for firm matches. Size values are once, few and many counts, or a class for expanded clones, and some rows have none.

D,J,size,V,DNA,CDR3
.,TRBJ1-5,many,TRBV5-1,TGCGCCAGCAGCTTGACGGGGGGCATCTTTCAGCCCCAGCATTTT,CASSLTGGIFQPQHF
TRBD2,TRBJ2-1,many,TRBV7-9,TGTGCCAGCAGCTTAGTGAGCGGGAGAGGGGGTGAGCAGTTCTTC,CASSLVSGRGGEQFF
.,TRBJ2-1,.,TRBV29-1,TGCAGCTCTGGGGCGGGTCTCTCCTACAATGAGCAGTTCTTC,CSSGAGLSYNEQFF
.,TRBJ2-3,many,TRBV6-2/TRBV6-3,TGTGCCAGCAGCAGTTTTCAGGGGGATACGCAGTATTTT,CASSSFQGDTQYF
.,TRBJ2-3,many,TRBV6-1,TGTGCCAGCAGTTTTTCCCCTGACACAGATACGCAGTATTTT,CASSFSPDTDTQYF
TRBD1,TRBJ1-3,few,TRBV11-2,TGTGCCAGCAGCGCCCGGACAGGGGTAGGAGGAAACACCATATATTTT,CASSARTGVGGNTIYF
.,TRBJ2-7,once,TRBV7-9,TGTGCCAGCAGCTTAGTTGGGACAACGAGCTCCTACGAGCAGTACTTC,CASSLVGTTSSYEQYF
.,TRBJ2-7,.,TRBV19,TGTGCCAGTAGTCCGCAGTCTGCGGCGGAGGGCTACGAGCAGTACTTC,CASSPQSAAEGYEQYF
.,TRBJ2-3,.,TRBV30,TGTGCCTGGAATGACCTCCGGGATACGCAGTATTTT,CAWNDLRDTQYF
.,TRBJ1-3,.,TRBV6-2/TRBV6-3,TGTGCCAGCAGCCCCGGGAGCAGGGCTGGAAACACCATATATTTT,CASSPGSRAGNTIYF
TRBD1,TRBJ2-7,many,TRBV4-1,TGCGCCAGCAGCCCGATCGGACAGGGGTCTTACGAGCAGTACTTC,CASSPIGQGSYEQYF
TRBD2,TRBJ2-2,few,TRBV7-3,TGTGCCAGCAGCTCCAGGACTAGCGGGAACACCGGGGAGCTGTTTTTT,CASSSRTSGNTGELFF
.,TRBJ2-1,many,TRBV7-2,TGTGCCAGCAGCTCCCATCAGGGCTACAATGAGCAGTTCTTC,CASSSHQGYNEQFF
TRBD2,TRBJ2-7,many,TRBV6-2/TRBV6-3,TGTGCCAGCAGTCACACCGGGACTAGCGGCTCCTACGAGCAGTACTTC,CASSHTGTSGSYEQYF
.,TRBJ2-7,many,TRBV6-1,TGTGCCAGCAGGGACCTTAGTCAGGGAACCTACGAGCAGTACTTC,CASRDLSQGTYEQYF
.,TRBJ1-2,many,TRBV11-2,TGTGCCAGCAGCTTAGCGGGGCCAATGAATGGCTACACCTTC,CASSLAGPMNGYTF
.,TRBJ1-2,once,TRBV19,TGTGCCGGTAGTATATCCCGGGGCTATGGCTACACCTTC,CAGSISRGYGYTF
.,TRBJ2-3,many,TRBV14,TGTGCCAGCAGCCAAGCCCTCGCAGCGGATACGCAGTATTTT,CASSQALAADTQYF
.,TRBJ2-7,many,TRBV28,TGTGCCAGCAGTTTAATAAGTAGTTCCTACGAGCAGTACTTC,CASSLISSSYEQYF
TRBD2,TRBJ2-1,many,TRBV4-1,TGCGCCAGCAGCCAACCTACTAGCGGGAGGGGCAATGAGCAGTTCTTC,CASSQPTSGRGNEQFF
.,TRBJ2-1,.,TRBV7-2,TGTGCCAGCAGCTCTATTTTCGGGTTATACAATGAGCAGTTCTTC,CASSSIFGLYNEQFF
TRBD1,TRBJ1-4,few,TRBV30,TGTGCCTGGAGCGCGGGACAGGGAAATGAAAAACTGTTTTTT,CAWSAGQGNEKLFF
.,TRBJ1-2,many,TRBV6-1,TGTGCCAGCAAGCACCGCCAAACTAACTATGGCTACACCTTC,CASKHRQTNYGYTF
TRBD2,TRBJ2-7,.,TRBV20-1,TGCGGTGCTAGAGATTTTCGGCTAGCGGGAGTGTCATGGTACGAGCAGTACTTC,CGARDFRLAGVSWYEQYF
TRBD2,TRBJ2-2,few,TRBV7-9,TGTGCCAGCAGCTCGGGACTAACTCGGGCCGGGGAGCTGTTTTTT,CASSSGLTRAGELFF
TRBD2,TRBJ2-1,many,TRBV5-5,TGTGCCAGCAGCGTACTAGCGGGAGTTGATAATGAGCAGTTCTTC,CASSVLAGVDNEQFF
.,TRBJ2-1,many,TRBV6-1,TGTGCCAGCAGTGGTATGACTACTTACAATGAGCAGTTCTTC,CASSGMTTYNEQFF
TRBD1,TRBJ1-1,few,TRBV12-3/TRBV12-4,TGTGCCAGCAGTCTACAGACAGGGGGGATGAACACTGAAGCTTTCTTT,CASSLQTGGMNTEAFF
.,TRBJ2-7,.,TRBV11-2,TGTGCCAGCAGCTTAGAAGTGGGCAGAGCCTACGAGCAGTACTTC,CASSLEVGRAYEQYF
.,TRBJ1-6,many,TRBV7-2,TGTGCCAGCAGCTTAGATTCAGGAAATTCACCCCTCCACTTT,CASSLDSGNSPLHF
.,TRBJ2-4,many,TRBV28,TGTGCCAGCAGTTCCGTAGAGACAGCCAAAAACATTCAGTACTTC,CASSSVETAKNIQYF
.,TRBJ2-5,few,TRBV5-4,TGTGCCAGCAGCTTGGATCGTCGACGAGAGACCCAGTACTTC,CASSLDRRRETQYF